This T cell receptor beta chain was captured by sequencing in a study of blood T cell repertoires in COVID-19. Whole-study context: COVID-19 samples, acute and convalescent, were from the United States, Italy and Spain. The analysed material was cDNA or gDNA that came from T cells, B-cell-depleted T cells, or PBMCs.

The germline V and J ends were trimmed by 2 bases and 3 bases, with 4 bases remaining between them. Germline CDR1 and CDR2: LGHDT and YNNKEL (reference sequence). The CDR3 contains 12 residues. Original handling: How many nucleated cells were present was estimated from reference gene primer amplification. The repertoire was sequenced with immunoSEQ multiplex PCR; TCRdb's copy has only in-frame clones and lacks some. V and J calls and clone size are as listed in that table; D and trimming were resolved from the DNA. This sample yields 210,000 or so clones, of which 70% to 85% are seen a single time; about 14% belongs to the top ten.

Source material: peripheral blood. The rearrangement joins TRBV3-1 (or the pseudogene TRBV3-2) to TRBJ1-2; D not certain. This clonotype was sampled from a man over 45 who had recovered from COVID-19. This CDR3 reads CASSQSDYGYTF. CDR3 DNA: TGTGCCAGCAGCCAATCCGACTATGGCTACACCTTC.